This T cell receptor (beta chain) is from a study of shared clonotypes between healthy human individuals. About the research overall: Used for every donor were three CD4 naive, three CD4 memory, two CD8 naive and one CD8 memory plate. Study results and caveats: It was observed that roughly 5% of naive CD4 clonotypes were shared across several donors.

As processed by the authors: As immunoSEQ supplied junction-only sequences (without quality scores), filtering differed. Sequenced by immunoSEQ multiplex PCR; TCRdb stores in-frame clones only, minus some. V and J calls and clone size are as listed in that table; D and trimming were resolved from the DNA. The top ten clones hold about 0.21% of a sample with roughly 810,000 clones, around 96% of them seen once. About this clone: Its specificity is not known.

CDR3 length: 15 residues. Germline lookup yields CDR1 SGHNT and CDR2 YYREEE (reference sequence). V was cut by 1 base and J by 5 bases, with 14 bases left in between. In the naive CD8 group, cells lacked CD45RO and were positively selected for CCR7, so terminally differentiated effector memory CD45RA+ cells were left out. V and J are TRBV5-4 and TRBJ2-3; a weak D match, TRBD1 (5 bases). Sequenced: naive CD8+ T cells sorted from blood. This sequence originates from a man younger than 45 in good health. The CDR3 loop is CASSLSGLGQDTQYF. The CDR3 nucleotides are TGTGCCAGCAGCTTGTCTGGATTGGGGCAAGATACGCAGTATTTT.